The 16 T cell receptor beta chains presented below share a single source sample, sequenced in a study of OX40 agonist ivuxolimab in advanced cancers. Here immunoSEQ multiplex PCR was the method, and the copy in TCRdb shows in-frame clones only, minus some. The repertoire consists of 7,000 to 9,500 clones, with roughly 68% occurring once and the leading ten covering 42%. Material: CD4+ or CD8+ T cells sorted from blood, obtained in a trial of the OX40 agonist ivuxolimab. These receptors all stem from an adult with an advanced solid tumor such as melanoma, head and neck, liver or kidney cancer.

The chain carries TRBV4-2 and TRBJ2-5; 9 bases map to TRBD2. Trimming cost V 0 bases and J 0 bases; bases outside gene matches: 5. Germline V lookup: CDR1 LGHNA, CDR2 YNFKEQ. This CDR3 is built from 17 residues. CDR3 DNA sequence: TGTGCCAGCAGCCAAGAGGGGCTAGCGGGAAACCAAGAGACCCAGTACTTC. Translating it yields CASSQEGLAGNQETQYF.

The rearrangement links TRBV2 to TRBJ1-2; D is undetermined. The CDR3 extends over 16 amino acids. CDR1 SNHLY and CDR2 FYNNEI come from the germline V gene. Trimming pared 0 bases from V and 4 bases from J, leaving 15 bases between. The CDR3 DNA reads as TGTGCCAGCAGTGAAGCGCTTTACCGGGTGAGCTATGGCTACACCTTC. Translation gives CASSEALYRVSYGYTF.

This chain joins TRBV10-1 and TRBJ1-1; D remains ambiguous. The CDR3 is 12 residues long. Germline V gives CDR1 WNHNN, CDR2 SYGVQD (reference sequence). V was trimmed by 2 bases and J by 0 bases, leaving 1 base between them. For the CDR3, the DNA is TGCGCCAGCAGTGAGATGAACACTGAAGCTTTCTTT. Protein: CASSEMNTEAFF.

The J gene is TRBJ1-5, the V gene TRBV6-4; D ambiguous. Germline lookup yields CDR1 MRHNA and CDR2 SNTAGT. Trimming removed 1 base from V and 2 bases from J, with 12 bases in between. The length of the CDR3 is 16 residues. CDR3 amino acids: CASSDYEDLGNQPQHF. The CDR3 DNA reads TGTGCCAGCAGTGACTACGAGGACCTGGGCAATCAGCCCCAGCATTTT.

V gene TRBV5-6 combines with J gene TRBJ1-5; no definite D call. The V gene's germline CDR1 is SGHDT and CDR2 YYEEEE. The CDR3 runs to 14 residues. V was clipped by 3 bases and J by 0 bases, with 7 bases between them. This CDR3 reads CASSSRFSNQPQHF. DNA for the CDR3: TGTGCCAGCAGCTCCAGGTTTAGCAATCAGCCCCAGCATTTT. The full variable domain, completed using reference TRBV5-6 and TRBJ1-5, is DAGVTQSPTHLIKTRGQQVTLRCSPKSGHDTVSWYQQALGQGPQFIFQYYEEEERQRGNFPDRFSGHQFPNYSSELNVNALLLGDSALYLCASSSRFSNQPQHFGDGTRLSIL.

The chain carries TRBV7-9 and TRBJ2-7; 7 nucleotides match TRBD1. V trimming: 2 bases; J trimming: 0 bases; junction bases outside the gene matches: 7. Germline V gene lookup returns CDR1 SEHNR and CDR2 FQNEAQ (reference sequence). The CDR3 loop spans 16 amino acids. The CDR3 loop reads CASSLWGRDSSYEQYF. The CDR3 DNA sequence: TGTGCCAGCAGCTTATGGGGCCGGGACAGCTCCTACGAGCAGTACTTC.

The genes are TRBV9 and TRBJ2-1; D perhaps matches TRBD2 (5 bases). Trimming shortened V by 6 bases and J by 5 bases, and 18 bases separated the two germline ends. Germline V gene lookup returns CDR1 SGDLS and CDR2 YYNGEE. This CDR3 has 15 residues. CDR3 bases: TGTGCCAGCACCCCCAGCGCGGGCCGGAACAATGAGCAGTTCTTC. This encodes CASTPSAGRNNEQFF.

The CDR3 region has the DNA TGTGCCAGCAGTTACTCGGACGGGAGCTCCTACAATGAGCAGTTCTTC. It translates to CASSYSDGSSYNEQFF. The genes are TRBV6-5 and TRBJ2-1; maybe TRBD2 (6 bases). In germline, CDR1 is MNHEY, CDR2 SVGAGI. V was trimmed by 0 bases and J by 0 bases, leaving 9 bases between them. CDR3 length: 16 residues.

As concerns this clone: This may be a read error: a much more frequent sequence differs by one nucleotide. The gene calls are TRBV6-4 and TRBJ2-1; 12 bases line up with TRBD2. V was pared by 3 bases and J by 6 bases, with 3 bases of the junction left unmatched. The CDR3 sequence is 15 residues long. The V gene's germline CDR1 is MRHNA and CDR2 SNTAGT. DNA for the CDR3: TGTGCCAGCAGTGAGTCGACTAGCGGGAGCAATGAGCAGTTCTTC. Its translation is CASSESTSGSNEQFF.

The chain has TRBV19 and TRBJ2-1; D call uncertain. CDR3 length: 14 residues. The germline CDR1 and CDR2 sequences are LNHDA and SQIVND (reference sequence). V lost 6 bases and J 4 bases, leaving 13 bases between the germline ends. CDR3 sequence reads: CASSPTGRYNEQFF. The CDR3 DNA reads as TGTGCCAGTAGCCCGACGGGCCGTTACAATGAGCAGTTCTTC. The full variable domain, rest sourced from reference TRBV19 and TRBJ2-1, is DGGITQSPKYLFRKEGQNVTLSCEQNLNHDAMYWYRQDPGQGLRLIYYSQIVNDFQKGDIAEGYSVSREKKESFPLTVTSAQKNPTAFYLCASSPTGRYNEQFFGPGTRLTVL.

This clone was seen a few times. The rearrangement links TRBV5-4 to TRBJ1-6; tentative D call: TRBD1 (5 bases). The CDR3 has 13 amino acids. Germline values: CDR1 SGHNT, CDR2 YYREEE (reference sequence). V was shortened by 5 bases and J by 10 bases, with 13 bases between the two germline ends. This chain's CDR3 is CASSMKGSSPLHF. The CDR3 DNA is TGTGCCAGCAGTATGAAGGGGAGCTCACCCCTCCACTTT.

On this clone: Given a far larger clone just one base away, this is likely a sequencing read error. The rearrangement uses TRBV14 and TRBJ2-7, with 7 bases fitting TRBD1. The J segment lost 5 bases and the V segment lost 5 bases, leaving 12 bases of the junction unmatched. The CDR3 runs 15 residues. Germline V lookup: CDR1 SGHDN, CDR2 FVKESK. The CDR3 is CASSGGQGGRDEQYF. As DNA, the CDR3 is TGTGCCAGCAGCGGGGGTCAAGGGGGCAGGGACGAGCAGTACTTC.

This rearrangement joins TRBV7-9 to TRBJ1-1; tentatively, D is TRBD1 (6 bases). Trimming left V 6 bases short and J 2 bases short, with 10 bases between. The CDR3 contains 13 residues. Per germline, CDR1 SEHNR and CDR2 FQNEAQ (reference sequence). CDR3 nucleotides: TGTGCCAGCAGGTTGGACAGCAACACTGAAGCTTTCTTT. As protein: CASRLDSNTEAFF.

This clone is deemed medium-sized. The CDR3 DNA reads TGTGCCAGTACCCTGCAGGGACGGAGCAATCAGCCCCAGCATTTT. It codes for CASTLQGRSNQPQHF. This chain links TRBV19 with TRBJ1-5; TRBD1 might be the D (5 bases). The CDR3 has 15 amino acids. Germline CDR1 and CDR2: LNHDA and SQIVND (reference sequence). Between the trimmed V and J ends, which lost 7 bases and 1 base, there was a span of 14 bases. The variable domain in full, with the rest retrieved from reference TRBV19 and TRBJ1-5, is DGGITQSPKYLFRKEGQNVTLSCEQNLNHDAMYWYRQDPGQGLRLIYYSQIVNDFQKGDIAEGYSVSREKKESFPLTVTSAQKNPTAFYLCASTLQGRSNQPQHFGDGTRLSIL.

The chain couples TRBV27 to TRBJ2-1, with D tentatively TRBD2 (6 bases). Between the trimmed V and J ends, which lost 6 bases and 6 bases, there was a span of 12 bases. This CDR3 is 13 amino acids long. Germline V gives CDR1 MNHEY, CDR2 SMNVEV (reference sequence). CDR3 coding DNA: TGTGCCAGCAGCGTAGCGACTAGCAATGAGCAGTTCTTC. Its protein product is CASSVATSNEQFF.

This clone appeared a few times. CDR3 bases: TGTGCCAGTAGAGTCGGGACAGGGAGTTTCACTGAAGCTTTCTTT. This sequence encodes CASRVGTGSFTEAFF. The chain is built from TRBV19 and TRBJ1-1, with 9 nucleotides matching TRBD1. The V gene's germline CDR1 is LNHDA and CDR2 SQIVND (reference sequence). J gave up 4 bases and V 6 bases, and 9 bases lay outside the gene matches. The CDR3 covers 15 residues. Variable domain in full (rest from reference TRBV19 and TRBJ1-1): DGGITQSPKYLFRKEGQNVTLSCEQNLNHDAMYWYRQDPGQGLRLIYYSQIVNDFQKGDIAEGYSVSREKKESFPLTVTSAQKNPTAFYLCASRVGTGSFTEAFFGQGTRLTVV.